Listed here are 20 T cell receptor beta chains from one sample, sequenced in a study. Each CDR3 protein gets one entry after TCRdb re-called the 5' RACE reads with MiXCR. The table includes around 50,000 distinct CDR3 sequences, roughly 28% detected once. Material: tumor-infiltrating memory CD4+ T cells sorted from the breast tumor. As to subset: memory CD4+ T cells, CD4+CD45RO+CD25-. The receptors come from a female donor with breast cancer.

This clonotype was detected only a few times. The chain is built from TRBV7-6 and TRBJ1-5; D not certain. The CDR3 sequence is 17 residues long. Germline V lookup: CDR1 SGHVS, CDR2 FNYEAQ. V gave up 3 bases and J gave up 0 bases, with 15 bases separating them. The CDR3 nucleotides are TGTGCCAGCAGCTTCCGGACGCAAACGGATAGCAATCAGCCCCAGCATTTT. Its protein product is CASSFRTQTDSNQPQHF.

This clonotype was seen more than once but under ten times. The CDR3 DNA reads as TGCGCCAGCAGCCCCAGGCCCCTATCGAACACTGAAGCTTTCTTT. This gives the protein CASSPRPLSNTEAFF. This chain joins TRBV5-1 and TRBJ1-1; D not certain. Germline-derived CDR1 and CDR2 are SGHRS and YFSETQ. The CDR3 consists of 15 residues. Trimming left V 4 bases short and J 1 base short, with 14 bases between.

This clonotype came up a few times. V and J are TRBV5-4 and TRBJ2-1; D is perhaps TRBD2 (5 bases). The V end was cut by 0 bases, the J end by 2 bases, with 12 bases between. Germline V lookup: CDR1 SGHNT, CDR2 YYREEE (reference sequence). This CDR3 comprises 16 residues. This CDR3 reads CASSLVGGSAYNEQFF. The DNA for the CDR3 is TGTGCCAGCAGCTTGGTCGGTGGGAGTGCCTACAATGAGCAGTTCTTC.

This clonotype was detected ten times or more. The chain combines TRBV9 with TRBJ1-4, with D unclear. The germline V gene has CDR1 SGDLS and CDR2 YYNGEE. This CDR3 has 12 residues. Trimming stripped 4 bases from V and 6 bases from J, with 7 bases between. CDR3 protein: CASSSYDEKLFF. DNA for the CDR3: TGTGCCAGCAGCTCGTACGATGAAAAACTGTTTTTT.

This clonotype showed up just a few times. The V and J genes are TRBV5-1 and TRBJ2-3; D uncertain. V was shortened by 4 bases and J by 2 bases, with 11 bases between the two germline ends. Germline V gene data show CDR1 as SGHRS and CDR2 as YFSETQ. The CDR3 is 14 amino acids. CDR3 in DNA: TGCGCCAGCAGCCCCTTCCAGGCCACAGATACGCAGTATTTT. Translation gives CASSPFQATDTQYF.

The chain uses TRBV27 and TRBJ1-6; D is perhaps TRBD1 (5 bases). The germline CDR1 and CDR2 sequences are MNHEY and SMNVEV (reference sequence). V lost 3 bases to trimming and J lost 2 bases, with 20 bases between them. The length of the CDR3 is 19 residues. The DNA for the CDR3 is TGTGCCAGCAGTTTCAGGGCAGGCGGAGGGGTTACCTATAATTCACCCCTCCACTTT. Its translation: CASSFRAGGGVTYNSPLHF.

The genes are TRBV12-3 or TRBV12-4 and TRBJ2-2, with 10 bases aligning to TRBD2. The CDR3 is 14 residues long. J lost 4 bases, V lost 6 bases, and 2 bases had no gene match. CDR3 DNA sequence: TGTGCCAGCAGACTAGCGGGACCCACCGGGGAGCTGTTTTTT. Translating it yields CASRLAGPTGELFF.

Worth noting for this clonotype: A clone one base away is much larger, so this may be a read error. The rearrangement uses TRBV25-1 and TRBJ2-4; TRBD1 agrees at 7 bases. The germline gives CDR1 MGHDK, CDR2 SYGVNS. The CDR3 has 11 amino acids. DNA of the CDR3: TGTGCCAGTGTCAGGGGGAACATTCGGTACTTC. It specifies CASVRGNIRYF.

This clonotype was recorded a few times. The V call is TRBV2, the J call TRBJ2-1; 13 bases agree with TRBD2. Unmatched junction bases numbered 6, after V lost 6 bases and J lost 7 bases. In germline, CDR1 is SNHLY, CDR2 FYNNEI. This CDR3 is 15 amino acids long. CDR3 DNA sequence: TGTGCCAGCAGGGCCGGGACTAGCGGGACGAATGAGCAGTTCTTC. It codes for CASRAGTSGTNEQFF.

The chain couples TRBV5-1 to TRBJ1-1; D ambiguous. The CDR3 covers 14 residues. The V gene lost 0 bases and the J gene lost 1 base, with 7 bases spanning the gap. CDR1 SGHRS and CDR2 YFSETQ come from the germline V gene. The CDR3 loop reads CASSLAPGNTEAFF. The DNA of the CDR3 is TGCGCCAGCAGCTTGGCCCCGGGGAACACTGAAGCTTTCTTT.

The V gene is TRBV6-2 or TRBV6-3, the J gene TRBJ2-3; no clear D. The CDR3 is made up of 14 amino acids. The ends were cut back, 2 bases at V and 2 bases at J, with 8 bases in the middle. Germline V lookup: CDR1 MNHEY, CDR2 SVGEGT. The CDR3 region has the DNA TGTGCCAGCAGTTACCTAGACTCCACAGATACGCAGTATTTT. It encodes CASSYLDSTDTQYF.

In the case of this clonotype: Given the absence of the conserved phenylalanine or tryptophan at the CDR3 end, a read error is likely. V and J are TRBV6-6 and TRBJ2-7; D not certain. Trimming stripped 5 bases from V and 2 bases from J, with 13 bases between. The CDR3 covers 14 residues. The germline V gene has CDR1 MNHNY and CDR2 SVGAGI (reference sequence). The chain's CDR3 is CASSGTGLTYEQYL. The CDR3 DNA is TGTGCCAGCAGTGGAACCGGGCTCACCTACGAGCAGTACCTC.

The V gene is TRBV6-6, the J gene TRBJ2-6; D gene ambiguous. Trimming cost V 1 base and J 0 bases, with 7 bases left between them. This CDR3 is 16 amino acids long. Germline loops: CDR1 MNHNY, CDR2 SVGAGI (reference sequence). The CDR3 sequence is CASSYLSSSGANVLTF. CDR3 nucleotide sequence: TGTGCCAGCAGTTACTTGTCCTCCTCTGGGGCCAACGTCCTGACTTTC.

This clonotype was seen a single time. CDR3 sequence reads: CSASRGGSTDTQYF. The CDR3 DNA reads as TGCAGTGCTAGTCGGGGGGGAAGCACAGATACGCAGTATTTT. This chain connects TRBV20-1 to TRBJ2-3, with 8 bases lining up with TRBD2. Germline V lookup: CDR1 DFQATT, CDR2 SNEGSKA (reference sequence). The V gene end was trimmed by 3 bases and the J gene end by 0 bases; junction bases not matched to a gene: 2. The CDR3 loop spans 14 amino acids.

In DNA form, the CDR3 reads TGTGCCAGCAGTTTTCCCAAGGACGGATTAGATACGCAGTATTTT. Translated: CASSFPKDGLDTQYF. The chain carries TRBV6-5 and TRBJ2-3; no definite D call. Germline V CDR1 and CDR2: MNHEY, SVGAGI. V lost 4 bases and J 5 bases, leaving 16 bases between the germline ends. CDR3 length: 15 amino acids.

This chain links TRBV7-2 with TRBJ2-2, with TRBD2 identical over 7 bases. Trimming cost V 10 bases and J 5 bases; bases outside gene matches: 13. Germline assignment: CDR1 SGHTA and CDR2 FQGNSA. The CDR3 sequence is 15 residues long. The CDR3 sequence is CANSASGAGTGELFF. The CDR3 DNA is TGTGCCAACAGTGCGAGCGGGGCGGGAACCGGGGAGCTGTTTTTT.

V gene TRBV20-1 combines with J gene TRBJ2-3; D might be TRBD1 (6 bases). Trimming left V 2 bases short and J 4 bases short, with 22 bases between. The CDR3 loop spans 17 amino acids. Germline V gene data show CDR1 as DFQATT and CDR2 as SNEGSKA (reference sequence). DNA for the CDR3: TGCAGTGCTAGATCGTGGGGAGAGACAGGAGCCTCAGATACGCAGTATTTT. Translated, it gives CSARSWGETGASDTQYF.

This clonotype turned up a few times. The rearrangement joins TRBV20-1 to TRBJ2-4; no clear D. The CDR3 sequence is 13 residues long. Trimming pared 6 bases from V and 1 base from J, leaving 10 bases between. CDR1 DFQATT and CDR2 SNEGSKA come from the germline V gene (reference sequence). The DNA for the CDR3 is TGCAGTGCCGAGGCGGACGCCAAAAACATTCAGTACTTC. It translates to CSAEADAKNIQYF.

This clonotype appeared many times. The CDR3 reads CASSSNTGRWFF. DNA of the CDR3: TGTGCCAGCAGTTCCAACACAGGGAGGTGGTTCTTC. The V and J genes are TRBV6-5 and TRBJ2-1, with D perhaps TRBD1 or TRBD2 (6 bases each). CDR3 length: 12 amino acids. Germline assignment: CDR1 MNHEY and CDR2 SVGAGI. Trimming stripped 4 bases from V and 15 bases from J, with 16 bases between.

This sequence joins TRBV29-1 and TRBJ1-5, with 11 bases fitting TRBD1. CDR1 SQVTM and CDR2 ANQGSEA come from the germline V gene. With V trimmed by 6 bases and J by 7 bases, 5 bases remained unmatched. The CDR3 is 13 residues long. This chain's CDR3 is CSVRDRGGQPQHF. CDR3 nucleotide sequence: TGCAGCGTCCGGGACAGGGGGGGGCAGCCCCAGCATTTT.